What follows are 11 T cell receptor beta chains derived from one specimen sequenced in a study of vaccination and CD4 T cells after COVID-19. Sequence data for DNA of cultured CD4+ T cells were generated by the Oncomine TCR Beta short-read assay. MiXCR was run by TCRdb on the PCR reads, yielding one entry per CDR3 protein. The sample yields roughly 20,000 distinct CDR3 sequences, around 30% seen once. No antigen has been assigned to these receptors. Treatment denoted: approximately nine-day PBMC culture with coronavirus spike peptide pools or control peptides (ViraFEST assay). The specimen was cultured CD4+ T cells from blood. Receptors were obtained from a human donor with COVID-19.

In this sample, this clonotype turned up a few times. V gene TRBV6-1 combines with J gene TRBJ1-2; 8 bases agree with TRBD1. The germline V gene has CDR1 MNHNS and CDR2 SASEGT. CDR3 length: 13 residues. V dropped 7 bases and J dropped 3; count of bases not matched to a gene: 4. CDR3 protein: CASNPGGDYGYTF. In DNA, the CDR3 is TGTGCCAGCAACCCAGGGGGCGACTATGGCTACACCTTC.

V and J are TRBV5-1 and TRBJ2-3, with a possible D match to TRBD2 (7 bases). Germline lookup yields CDR1 SGHRS and CDR2 YFSETQ. This CDR3 has 15 residues. V lost 0 bases and J lost 10, with 18 bases in between. The CDR3 reads CASSLGRGPEQAQYF. DNA for the CDR3: TGCGCCAGCAGCTTGGGGCGGGGGCCCGAGCAGGCGCAGTATTTT.

The J gene is TRBJ1-5, the V gene TRBV27; no clear D gene. V gave up 6 bases and J gave up 0 bases, with 6 bases separating them. This CDR3 region has 13 residues. Per germline, CDR1 MNHEY and CDR2 SMNVEV (reference sequence). In nucleotides, the CDR3 is TGTGCCAGCAGCCATTATAGCAATCAGCCCCAGCATTTT. Residues: CASSHYSNQPQHF.

This clonotype was detected a few times. This sequence joins TRBV6-1 and TRBJ2-1; D possibly corresponds to TRBD2 (6 bases). Germline V gene sequence: CDR1 MNHNS, CDR2 SASEGT. Deletions cut 6 bases from V and 12 bases from J, with 18 bases between. CDR3 length: 13 amino acids. The CDR3 reads CASRLGRDQGQFF. The CDR3 nucleotides read TGTGCCAGCAGATTGGGGCGGGATCAGGGGCAGTTCTTC.

This clonotype was found a few times. This sequence joins TRBV7-9 and TRBJ1-6, with D possibly matching TRBD1 (5 bases). Between the trimmed V and J ends, which lost 5 bases and 8 bases, there was a span of 13 bases. The CDR3 is 14 residues long. Germline V gene sequence: CDR1 SEHNR, CDR2 FQNEAQ (reference sequence). The CDR3 nucleotides read TGTGCCAGCAGCGGAAGAGAAGGGGATTCACCCCTCCACTTT. Amino acids: CASSGREGDSPLHF.

The rearrangement joins TRBV5-6 to TRBJ1-1, with 10 bases that match TRBD1. This CDR3 comprises 13 residues. Germline assignment: CDR1 SGHDT and CDR2 YYEEEE. J gave up 11 bases and V 1 base, and 5 bases lay outside the gene matches. DNA for the CDR3: TGTGCCAGCAGCTTGTGGGACAGGGGACGCGCTTTCTTT. Encoded protein: CASSLWDRGRAFF.

The chain uses TRBV4-1 and TRBJ1-6, with D perhaps TRBD1 (6 bases). Germline values: CDR1 MGHRA, CDR2 YSYEKL. This CDR3 is 15 amino acids long. V was cut by 4 bases and J by 8 bases, with 15 bases left in between. CDR3 region: CASSPWGAGDSPLHF. The CDR3 DNA sequence: TGCGCCAGCAGCCCCTGGGGGGCGGGGGATTCACCCCTCCACTTT.

This clonotype was seen a few times. This sequence joins TRBV20-1 and TRBJ2-5; TRBD1 matches 8 bases. Germline loops: CDR1 DFQATT, CDR2 SNEGSKA (reference sequence). The CDR3 spans 12 residues. Trimming took 6 bases from V and 6 from J; bases not matched to a gene: 6. The CDR3 loop is CSAVGQGQTQYF. The CDR3 DNA sequence: TGCAGTGCGGTAGGACAGGGTCAGACCCAGTACTTC.

The chain recombines TRBV20-1 with TRBJ1-5; weak D call: TRBD1 (5 bases). The CDR3 runs 16 residues. Germline assignment: CDR1 DFQATT and CDR2 SNEGSKA (reference sequence). The CDR3 is CSVPTQGRGSNQPQHF. The CDR3 region has the DNA TGCAGCGTACCGACCCAGGGACGGGGTAGCAATCAGCCCCAGCATTTT.

The chain uses TRBV20-1 and TRBJ2-3; D uncertain. Trimming removed 1 base at V and 6 bases at J, with 14 bases between. CDR1 DFQATT and CDR2 SNEGSKA come from the germline V gene (reference sequence). The CDR3 has 14 residues. The CDR3 reads CSARAQTQRDTQYF. In nucleotides, the CDR3 is TGCAGTGCTAGAGCCCAAACCCAGAGGGATACGCAGTATTTT.

This clonotype was detected a few times. The chain has TRBV7-2 and TRBJ2-1; 8 nucleotides align to TRBD1. Germline-derived CDR1 and CDR2 are SGHTA and FQGNSA. The V gene end was trimmed by 1 base and the J gene end by 2 bases; junction bases not matched to a gene: 1. There are 15 residues in the CDR3. This CDR3 reads CASSLGTGPYNEQFF. CDR3 nucleotides: TGTGCCAGCAGCTTAGGGACAGGGCCCTACAATGAGCAGTTCTTC.